A selection of T cell receptor beta chains follows, all from one sample in a study. TCRdb reprocessed the RT-PCR reads via MiXCR and lists one record per CDR3 protein. The sample carries around 700,000 distinct CDR3 sequences, approximately 15% recorded once. Material for sequencing was memory CD4+ T cells from blood. The source of these receptors is a female donor in good health, serving as a healthy control. The CDR3 runs from the conserved cysteine through the conserved F or W. D genes are given only for firm matches. Rows may omit the clone size; those that give it use once, few, many or a size class.

v_gene	abundance	j_gene	d_gene	CDR3aa	CDR3nt
TRBV5-4	.	TRBJ2-3	TRBD2	CASSLGGLAGGPADTQYF	TGTGCCAGCAGCTTGGGTGGACTAGCGGGGGGGCCTGCAGATACGCAGTATTTT
TRBV5-1	many	TRBJ1-2	.	CASSPKPQVQGGYTF	TGCGCCAGCAGCCCGAAGCCCCAGGTCCAGGGAGGCTACACCTTC
TRBV25-1	few	TRBJ1-5	.	CASSGVGGGGNQPQHF	TGTGCCAGCAGTGGAGTGGGAGGAGGGGGCAATCAGCCCCAGCATTTT
TRBV27	few	TRBJ2-1	TRBD2	CASSFGSGGLSSYNEQFF	TGTGCCAGCAGTTTTGGTAGCGGGGGTTTGAGCTCCTACAATGAGCAGTTCTTC
TRBV6-5	few	TRBJ2-2	.	CASSGGEARELFF	TGTGCCAGCAGCGGGGGAGAGGCCCGGGAGCTGTTTTTT
TRBV5-1	.	TRBJ2-7	TRBD2	CASSPAAGERKAYEQYF	TGCGCCAGCAGCCCCGCGGCGGGAGAAAGAAAGGCCTACGAGCAGTACTTC
TRBV7-2	many	TRBJ2-1	TRBD1	CASSSGTGGEQFF	TGTGCCAGCAGCTCCGGGACAGGGGGTGAGCAGTTCTTC
TRBV6-5	many	TRBJ2-3	.	CASSYLRQLSTDTQYF	TGTGCCAGCAGTTACTTAAGACAGCTTAGCACAGATACGCAGTATTTT
TRBV3-1	many	TRBJ2-3	.	CASSQRATDTQYF	TGTGCCAGCAGCCAGAGAGCCACAGATACGCAGTATTTT
TRBV10-3	few	TRBJ2-2	.	CAISALDPANTGELFF	TGTGCCATCAGTGCCCTGGACCCCGCGAACACCGGGGAGCTGTTTTTT
TRBV24-1	many	TRBJ2-2	.	CATSDPLQLTGELFF	TGTGCCACCAGTGACCCCCTTCAACTTACCGGGGAGCTGTTTTTT
TRBV7-2	.	TRBJ2-7	TRBD2	CASSPPAGVKNEQYF	TGTGCCAGCAGCCCCCCGGCGGGAGTGAAAAACGAGCAGTACTTC
TRBV7-3	many	TRBJ2-3	.	CASSPAHSTDTQYF	TGTGCCAGCAGCCCGGCTCACAGCACAGATACGCAGTATTTT
TRBV20-1	.	TRBJ2-4	.	CSARDLRALAKNIQYF	TGCAGTGCTAGAGATCTCCGGGCACTAGCCAAAAACATTCAGTACTTC
TRBV30	.	TRBJ2-7	TRBD1	CAWRRPGTGREQYF	TGTGCCTGGAGACGCCCCGGGACAGGGCGCGAGCAGTACTTC
TRBV20-1	.	TRBJ1-6	.	CSASAPPRQLSSPLHF	TGCAGTGCTAGTGCCCCTCCTCGACAGCTGAGTTCACCCCTCCACTTT
TRBV12-3/TRBV12-4	.	TRBJ1-5	TRBD1	CASSYNGQGGQPQHF	TGTGCCAGCAGTTACAACGGACAGGGCGGCCAGCCCCAGCATTTT
TRBV12-3/TRBV12-4	many	TRBJ2-3	TRBD2	CASSLSGRSTDTQYF	TGTGCCAGCAGTCTTAGCGGGAGGAGCACAGATACGCAGTATTTT
TRBV9	few	TRBJ2-2	TRBD1	CASSVADRAKAWDTGELFF	TGTGCCAGCAGCGTAGCGGACAGGGCTAAGGCGTGGGACACCGGGGAGCTGTTTTTT
TRBV20-1	once	TRBJ2-1	TRBD2	CSAFGLAVDSYNEQFF	TGCAGTGCATTCGGGCTAGCGGTCGACTCCTACAATGAGCAGTTCTTC